The entry below gives a single TCR beta chain sequence along with its context. The CDR3 covers 13 residues. The V gene end was trimmed by 7 bases and the J gene end by 6 bases; junction bases not matched to a gene: 4. The V gene's germline CDR1 is LNHDA and CDR2 SQIVND (reference sequence). The entry originates in a study of blood T cell repertoires in COVID-19. About the research overall: Some COVID-19 samples were acute and others convalescent; all came from the United States, Italy and Spain. PBMCs, B-cell-depleted T cells, or T cells provided the cDNA or gDNA that made up the material.

The method was immunoSEQ multiplex PCR; TCRdb's version includes in-frame clones alone and lacks a portion of them. The table has around 260,000 clones, around 84% seen once. The receptor comes from a young man with acute COVID-19. V usage is TRBV19 and J usage is TRBJ1-5; TRBD1 matches 9 bases. Sequences were obtained from PBMCs or T cells enriched from blood (not recorded which). The CDR3 protein is CASNTGGGQPQHF. Written as DNA, the CDR3 is TGTGCCAGTAATACAGGGGGCGGTCAGCCCCAGCATTTT.